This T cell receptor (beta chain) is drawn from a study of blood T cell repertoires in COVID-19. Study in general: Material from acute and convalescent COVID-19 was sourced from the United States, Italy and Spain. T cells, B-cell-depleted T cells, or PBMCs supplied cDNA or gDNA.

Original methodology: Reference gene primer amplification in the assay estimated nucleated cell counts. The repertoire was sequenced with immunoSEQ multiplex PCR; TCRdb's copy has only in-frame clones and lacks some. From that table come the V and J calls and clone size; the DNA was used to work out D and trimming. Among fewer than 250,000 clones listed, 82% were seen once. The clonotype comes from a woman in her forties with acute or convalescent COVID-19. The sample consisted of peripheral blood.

The CDR3 sequence is CSASAYQGLTEAFF. The CDR3 nucleotides read TGCAGTGCTAGTGCGTACCAGGGGCTCACTGAAGCTTTCTTT. This chain connects TRBV20-1 to TRBJ1-1; a weak D match, TRBD1 (6 bases). This CDR3 is built from 14 residues. Between the trimmed V and J ends, which lost 3 bases and 4 bases, there was a span of 15 bases. CDR1 and CDR2 from the germline V gene are DFQATT and SNEGSKA (reference sequence).